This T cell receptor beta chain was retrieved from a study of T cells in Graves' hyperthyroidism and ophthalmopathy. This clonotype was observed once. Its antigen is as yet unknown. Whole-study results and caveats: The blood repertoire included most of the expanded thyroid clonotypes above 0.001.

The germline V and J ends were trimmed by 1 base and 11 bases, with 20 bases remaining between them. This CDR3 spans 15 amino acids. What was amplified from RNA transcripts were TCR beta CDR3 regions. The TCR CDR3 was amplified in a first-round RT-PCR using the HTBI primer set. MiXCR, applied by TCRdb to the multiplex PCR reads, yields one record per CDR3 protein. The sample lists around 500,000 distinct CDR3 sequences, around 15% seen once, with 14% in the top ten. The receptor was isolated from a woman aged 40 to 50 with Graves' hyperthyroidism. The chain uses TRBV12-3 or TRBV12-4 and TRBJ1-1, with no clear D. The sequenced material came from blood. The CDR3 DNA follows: TGTGCCAGCAGTTTAGAGAAGGGAACCGGGTCGTCGGCTTTCTTT. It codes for CASSLEKGTGSSAFF.